Given below is one T cell receptor (beta chain) in context. This sample was taken from a study of cytomegalovirus exposure and HLA in healthy donors. Using immunoSEQ multiplex PCR, the repertoire was profiled, and TCRdb retains in-frame clones only, with some absent. Of 170,000 or so clones listed, approximately 84% are singletons. This CDR3 contains 18 residues. The chain has TRBV7-5 and TRBJ2-5; whether TRBD2, the table's D call, matches the DNA was not checked. TRBV7-5 is a recognized pseudogene. This TCR came from a woman aged 18-29 years in good health and CMV-seropositive. Input material: PBMCs. The CDR3 spells CARRSPPAGGAHRETQYF. The CDR3 DNA reads TGTGCCAGAAGATCACCGCCAGCGGGGGGGGCCCACCGGGAGACCCAGTACTTC.